Following are 2 T cell receptor beta chains from one sample sequenced in a study of shared clonotypes between healthy human individuals. TCRdb keeps only in-frame clones here, not all; method: immunoSEQ multiplex PCR. The sample lists about 1 million clones, about 80% occurring once. What was sequenced was memory CD4+ T cells sorted from blood. As to subset: CD45RA-negative fraction. These receptors were obtained from a man younger than 35 in good health.

J is TRBJ2-5 and V is TRBV19; TRBD1 matches 7 bases. Germline CDR1 is LNHDA and CDR2 is SQIVND (reference sequence). The V and J ends lost 5 bases and 2 bases, in that order; junction bases with no gene match: 5. This CDR3 has 14 residues. The CDR3 region has the DNA TGTGCCAGTAGTTATTTGGACAGGCAAGAGACCCAGTACTTC. The encoded protein is CASSYLDRQETQYF.

The chain recombines TRBV19 with TRBJ1-6; TRBD1 matches 7 bases. CDR3 size: 16 residues. Trimming removed 5 bases from V and 4 bases from J; junction bases left unmatched: 8. Germline loops: CDR1 LNHDA, CDR2 SQIVND (reference sequence). CDR3 loop: CASSPIDRDYNSPLHF. In nucleotides, the CDR3 is TGTGCCAGTAGTCCAATCGACAGGGATTATAATTCACCCCTCCACTTT. The complete variable domain, with remaining parts taken from reference TRBV19 and TRBJ1-6, reads DGGITQSPKYLFRKEGQNVTLSCEQNLNHDAMYWYRQDPGQGLRLIYYSQIVNDFQKGDIAEGYSVSREKKESFPLTVTSAQKNPTAFYLCASSPIDRDYNSPLHFGNGTRLTVT.